These 6 T cell receptor beta chains were sequenced from one sample in a study of CD8+ T cells in alopecia areata. Reverse transcribed after extraction, RNA yielded cDNA as the sequencing template. TCRdb keeps only in-frame clones here, not all; method: immunoSEQ multiplex PCR. The repertoire holds about 210,000 clones, with about 64% as singletons. Indicated treatment: oral pan-JAK inhibitor, 5-10 mg twice daily. The sequencing used CD4+ T cells sorted from blood, collected at week 4, from a patient treated with tofacitinib. The receptor set was obtained from a human donor with alopecia areata.

The V call is TRBV29-1, the J call TRBJ1-4; no definite D call. The V and J ends lost 4 bases and 0 bases respectively, with 12 bases between them. This CDR3 contains 15 residues. Per the germline V gene, CDR1 is SQVTM and CDR2 is ANQGSEA. The CDR3 bases are TGCAGCGTTGCGGAAACTTCGGCAACTAATGAAAAACTGTTTTTT. Its translation: CSVAETSATNEKLFF.

The V and J genes are TRBV5-1 and TRBJ2-4, with TRBD2 as a possible D gene (5 bases). The CDR3 length is 15 residues. V lost 2 bases and J 6 bases, leaving 15 bases between the germline ends. Germline-derived CDR1 and CDR2 are SGHRS and YFSETQ. The CDR3 reads CASSFSPRDGNIQYF. The CDR3 DNA sequence: TGCGCCAGCAGCTTTTCACCCCGGGATGGAAACATTCAGTACTTC.

V and J are TRBV5-4 and TRBJ1-1, with TRBD1 as a possible D gene (6 bases). This CDR3 has 13 amino acids. The V gene's germline CDR1 is SGHNT and CDR2 YYREEE (reference sequence). Trimming stripped 3 bases from V and 11 bases from J, with 17 bases between. The CDR3 loop reads CASSSRQGLPAFF. Here the CDR3 DNA reads TGTGCCAGCAGCTCCCGTCAGGGGCTTCCCGCTTTCTTT.

This rearrangement joins TRBV29-1 to TRBJ1-4; D ambiguous. V was cut by 4 bases and J by 5 bases, with 8 bases left in between. Germline assignment: CDR1 SQVTM and CDR2 ANQGSEA. The CDR3 sequence is 12 residues long. CDR3 bases: TGCAGCGTTGGGATAGTGAATGAAAAACTGTTTTTT. It yields the protein CSVGIVNEKLFF.

The chain carries TRBV18 and TRBJ2-5; unclear D gene. The CDR3 covers 13 residues. V dropped 0 bases and J dropped 5 bases, with 7 bases sitting between them. Looked up from germline, CDR1 is KGHSH and CDR2 is LQKENI. The CDR3 sequence is CASSPPASETQYF. The CDR3 DNA reads TGTGCCAGCTCACCACCGGCCTCCGAGACCCAGTACTTC.

The CDR3 loop reads CASSEFLPPREQFF. CDR3 sequence (DNA): TGTGCCAGCAGTGAATTTCTTCCCCCCAGAGAGCAGTTCTTC. The genes are TRBV2 and TRBJ2-1; D unclear. The CDR3 is 14 residues long. V lost 2 bases and J lost 10, with 15 bases in between. CDR1 and CDR2 from the germline V gene are SNHLY and FYNNEI.